Presented here are 7 T cell receptor beta chains from one specimen sequenced in a study of T cells in localized non-small cell lung cancer. Profiled with immunoSEQ multiplex PCR; TCRdb holds only in-frame clones, not every one. The data contain 20,000 to 25,000 clones, about 89% of them singletons. The material was peripheral blood, obtained before any cancer treatment. These receptors came from a male donor aged 60 or over with stage I lung adenocarcinoma.

The rearrangement links TRBV9 to TRBJ1-1; D might be TRBD1 (5 bases). This CDR3 spans 14 amino acids. Trimming left V 1 base short and J 4 bases short, with 11 bases between. Germline V gene data show CDR1 as SGDLS and CDR2 as YYNGEE. CDR3 sequence (DNA): TGTGCCAGCAGCGTAAGGGGAGGGAGCACTGAAGCTTTCTTT. Residues: CASSVRGGSTEAFF.

The rearrangement links TRBV30 to TRBJ1-1; 9 bases line up with TRBD1. The trim removed 5 bases at V and 6 bases at J, leaving 4 bases unmatched. Germline CDR1 reads GTSNPN; CDR2 reads SVGIG (reference sequence). The CDR3 contains 12 residues. The CDR3 sequence: CAWGQGFAEAFF. The CDR3, as DNA: TGTGCCTGGGGACAGGGGTTCGCTGAAGCTTTCTTT.

The chain has TRBV2 and TRBJ1-1; weak D call: TRBD1 (5 bases). V dropped 4 bases and J dropped 1 base, with 7 bases sitting between them. Germline V lookup: CDR1 SNHLY, CDR2 FYNNEI. CDR3 length: 13 amino acids. CDR3 in amino acids: CASSGQGNTEAFF. In DNA form, the CDR3 reads TGTGCCAGCAGTGGTCAGGGGAACACTGAAGCTTTCTTT.

About this clone: In the same sample, other DNA sequences code for this CDR3. The chain employs TRBV5-8 and TRBJ1-5, with D uncertain. In germline, CDR1 is SGHTS, CDR2 YDEGEE. Trimming shortened V by 1 base and J by 1 base, and 0 bases separated the two germline ends. The CDR3 runs 12 residues. DNA for the CDR3: TGTGCCAGCAGCTTGAGCAATCAGCCCCAGCATTTT. It codes for CASSLSNQPQHF. Full variable domain (outside the CDR3, taken from reference TRBV5-8 and TRBJ1-5): EAGVTQSPTHLIKTRGQQATLRCSPISGHTSVYWYQQALGLGLQFLLWYDEGEERNRGNFPPRFSGRQFPNYSSELNVNALELEDSALYLCASSLSNQPQHFGDGTRLSIL.

The rearrangement links TRBV29-1 to TRBJ1-1; a weak D match, TRBD1 (5 bases). Trimming took off 6 bases at V and 5 bases at J, with 13 bases between the two ends. Germline loops: CDR1 SQVTM, CDR2 ANQGSEA. The CDR3 covers 12 residues. CDR3 in amino acids: CSVGGGRTEAFF. The CDR3 DNA follows: TGCAGCGTGGGGGGGGGAAGAACTGAAGCTTTCTTT.

The V and J genes are TRBV19 and TRBJ1-2, with D unresolved. The V end lost 1 base, the J end lost 4 bases, and 10 bases lay between the germline ends. This CDR3 comprises 14 residues. The V gene's germline CDR1 is LNHDA and CDR2 SQIVND (reference sequence). This chain's CDR3 is CASSIAEDPYGYTF. The CDR3 DNA reads TGTGCCAGTAGTATAGCTGAGGATCCCTATGGCTACACCTTC.

The DNA of the CDR3 is TGCGCCAGCAGCTATCCCGACAAGGGGGAGGGGGGCTCCTACAATGAGCAGTTCTTC. Its translation is CASSYPDKGEGGSYNEQFF. The V gene is TRBV5-1, the J gene TRBJ2-1; a possible D gene is TRBD2 (7 bases). The V end was cut by 3 bases, the J end by 0 bases, with 22 bases between. From germline, CDR1 is SGHRS and CDR2 YFSETQ. The CDR3 extends over 19 amino acids.